This is a list of T cell receptor beta chains from one sample in a study of HIV-infected patients and healthy controls. One entry per CDR3 protein results from TCRdb running MiXCR on the 5' RACE reads. This table has about 64,000 distinct CDR3 sequences, 15% to 20% appearing once. The sequenced sample consisted of CD4+ T cells from blood. The receptors derive from a human donor in good health. CDR3s include the opening cysteine and the closing phenylalanine or tryptophan. Each record gives: V gene, clone size, J gene, D gene, CDR3 DNA, CDR3 protein. The D gene is left open where the match is weak. The size of a clone is reported for some rows only, either as once, few or many, or as a class for expanded clones.

v_gene: TRBV20-1
abundance: .
j_gene: TRBJ1-3
d_gene: .
CDR3nt: TGCAGTGCTAGAGAAGGAGGCGGAAACACCATATATTTT
CDR3aa: CSAREGGGNTIYF

v_gene: TRBV7-8
abundance: few
j_gene: TRBJ2-7
d_gene: TRBD1
CDR3nt: TGTGCCAGCAGCTCATCGACAGGGGCCTACGAGCAGTACTTC
CDR3aa: CASSSSTGAYEQYF

v_gene: TRBV4-1
abundance: .
j_gene: TRBJ2-3
d_gene: .
CDR3nt: TGCGCCAGCAGCCAAGCCCGGCGGGCAAAGACAGATACGCAGTATTTT
CDR3aa: CASSQARRAKTDTQYF

v_gene: TRBV5-1
abundance: few
j_gene: TRBJ2-3
d_gene: TRBD2
CDR3nt: TGCGCCAGTACCCAGACTAGCGCCACAGATACGCAGTATTTT
CDR3aa: CASTQTSATDTQYF

v_gene: TRBV9
abundance: .
j_gene: TRBJ1-2
d_gene: .
CDR3nt: TGTGCCAGCAGCGCACCTACCCCATATGGCTACACCTTC
CDR3aa: CASSAPTPYGYTF

v_gene: TRBV20-1
abundance: many
j_gene: TRBJ2-1
d_gene: TRBD2
CDR3nt: TGCAGTGCTAGAGGTACTAGCGGGAGGGATTATGAGCAGTTCTTC
CDR3aa: CSARGTSGRDYEQFF

v_gene: TRBV5-5
abundance: .
j_gene: TRBJ2-3
d_gene: TRBD2
CDR3nt: TGTGCCAGCAGCTTGCTGGCGGGAGGAAAAACAGATACGCAGTATTTT
CDR3aa: CASSLLAGGKTDTQYF

v_gene: TRBV12-3/TRBV12-4
abundance: .
j_gene: TRBJ2-1
d_gene: TRBD2
CDR3nt: TGTGCCAGCATGAGAGCGGGAGGGCCCCGGGGTGAGCAGTTCTTC
CDR3aa: CASMRAGGPRGEQFF

v_gene: TRBV12-3/TRBV12-4
abundance: .
j_gene: TRBJ1-1
d_gene: .
CDR3nt: TGTGCCAGCAGTCTCTATCAGTCCGGGATGAACACTGAAGCTTTCTTT
CDR3aa: CASSLYQSGMNTEAFF

v_gene: TRBV20-1
abundance: .
j_gene: TRBJ2-5
d_gene: .
CDR3nt: TGCAGTGCTAAGGCCCAGGGAAGAGAGACCCAGTACTTC
CDR3aa: CSAKAQGRETQYF

v_gene: TRBV5-6
abundance: .
j_gene: TRBJ2-1
d_gene: .
CDR3nt: TGTGCCAGCCGCCGAAGGGCGAATGAGCAGTTCTTC
CDR3aa: CASRRRANEQFF

v_gene: TRBV5-4
abundance: few
j_gene: TRBJ2-3
d_gene: TRBD2
CDR3nt: TGTGCCAGCAGCTCGAGGACTAGCGGGAAAAGAGGGTTTCCTAGCACAGATACGCAGTATTTT
CDR3aa: CASSSRTSGKRGFPSTDTQYF

v_gene: TRBV30
abundance: few
j_gene: TRBJ1-6
d_gene: .
CDR3nt: TGTGCCTGGGGACACCTTAATTCACCCCTCCACTTT
CDR3aa: CAWGHLNSPLHF

v_gene: TRBV25-1
abundance: few
j_gene: TRBJ1-1
d_gene: .
CDR3nt: TGTGCCAGCAGTGAATATACCGAAGCTTTCTTT
CDR3aa: CASSEYTEAFF

v_gene: TRBV10-3
abundance: many
j_gene: TRBJ1-5
d_gene: .
CDR3nt: TGTGCCATCAGTCAGGGTGCGGGGGGTGCTAGCAATCAGCCCCAGCATTTT
CDR3aa: CAISQGAGGASNQPQHF

v_gene: TRBV27
abundance: .
j_gene: TRBJ1-1
d_gene: .
CDR3nt: TGTGCCAGCAGTGACAGGCCATTTAGTGAAGCTTTCTTT
CDR3aa: CASSDRPFSEAFF

v_gene: TRBV9
abundance: many
j_gene: TRBJ2-6
d_gene: TRBD2
CDR3nt: TGTGCCAGCAGCCCGCGGGGGGATCCTGGGGCCAACGTCCTGACTTTC
CDR3aa: CASSPRGDPGANVLTF

v_gene: TRBV10-3
abundance: .
j_gene: TRBJ1-6
d_gene: .
CDR3nt: TGTGCCATCAGTGAGTCGAGAGGTAATTCACCCCTCCACTTT
CDR3aa: CAISESRGNSPLHF

v_gene: TRBV11-2
abundance: many
j_gene: TRBJ1-2
d_gene: TRBD1
CDR3nt: TGTGCCAGCAGTCACAGGGGGAATGGCTACACCTTC
CDR3aa: CASSHRGNGYTF

v_gene: TRBV20-1
abundance: .
j_gene: TRBJ2-3
d_gene: .
CDR3nt: TGCAGTGCTAGTGAGGCGGGGTATACCACAGATACGCAGTATTTT
CDR3aa: CSASEAGYTTDTQYF

v_gene: TRBV7-2
abundance: .
j_gene: TRBJ1-4
d_gene: TRBD1
CDR3nt: TGTGCCAGCAGCTTCTACAGGGGTGCAACTAATGAAAAACTGTTTTTT
CDR3aa: CASSFYRGATNEKLFF

v_gene: TRBV20-1
abundance: many
j_gene: TRBJ1-1
d_gene: .
CDR3nt: TGCAGTGCTAGAGTGGGAGGGCCGAACACTGAAGCTTTCTTT
CDR3aa: CSARVGGPNTEAFF

v_gene: TRBV7-3
abundance: .
j_gene: TRBJ1-1
d_gene: .
CDR3nt: TGTGCCAGCAGCTCATACCGTCTTGGGGACACTGAAGCTTTCTTT
CDR3aa: CASSSYRLGDTEAFF

v_gene: TRBV30
abundance: .
j_gene: TRBJ1-1
d_gene: TRBD1
CDR3nt: TGTGCCTGGGGAGACAGGGGAGGCACTGAAGCTTTCTTT
CDR3aa: CAWGDRGGTEAFF

v_gene: TRBV10-2
abundance: many
j_gene: TRBJ2-1
d_gene: .
CDR3nt: TGCGCCAGCCGTCCGCAGTCGACCCACAATGAGCAGTTCTTC
CDR3aa: CASRPQSTHNEQFF

v_gene: TRBV11-2
abundance: many
j_gene: TRBJ1-1
d_gene: .
CDR3nt: TGTGCCAGCAGCTTAGATAGACAGACTGAAGCTTTCTTT
CDR3aa: CASSLDRQTEAFF

v_gene: TRBV4-2
abundance: .
j_gene: TRBJ1-1
d_gene: .
CDR3nt: TGTGCCAGCAGCCAAAGCGTGACAGAGAACACTGAAGCTTTCTTT
CDR3aa: CASSQSVTENTEAFF

v_gene: TRBV20-1
abundance: few
j_gene: TRBJ1-1
d_gene: .
CDR3nt: TGCAGTGCTATCATAGGCCGTAACACTGAAGCTTTCTTT
CDR3aa: CSAIIGRNTEAFF

v_gene: TRBV5-1
abundance: .
j_gene: TRBJ1-1
d_gene: .
CDR3nt: TGCGCCAGCAGCCCCGTTGGGGGGGACACTGAAGCTTTCTTT
CDR3aa: CASSPVGGDTEAFF

v_gene: TRBV19
abundance: few
j_gene: TRBJ1-5
d_gene: .
CDR3nt: TGTGCCAGTACGGTCGATCCTAGGGGCAATCAGCCCCAGCATTTT
CDR3aa: CASTVDPRGNQPQHF

v_gene: TRBV7-2
abundance: few
j_gene: TRBJ2-3
d_gene: .
CDR3nt: TGTGCCAGCAGCCGCCCCGACACAGATACGCAGTATTTT
CDR3aa: CASSRPDTDTQYF

v_gene: TRBV2
abundance: many
j_gene: TRBJ2-6
d_gene: .
CDR3nt: TGTGCCAGCAGTTGGGAGGTTGGGGCCAACGTCCTGACTTTC
CDR3aa: CASSWEVGANVLTF

v_gene: TRBV19
abundance: .
j_gene: TRBJ2-3
d_gene: TRBD2
CDR3nt: TGTGCCAGTAGTATGAGGCGGGGGGCCCGGACAGATACGCAGTATTTT
CDR3aa: CASSMRRGARTDTQYF

v_gene: TRBV29-1
abundance: .
j_gene: TRBJ1-1
d_gene: .
CDR3nt: TGCAGCGGTAGACAGTCTGTCGAAGCTTTCTTT
CDR3aa: CSGRQSVEAFF

v_gene: TRBV7-2
abundance: few
j_gene: TRBJ1-3
d_gene: .
CDR3nt: TGTGCCAGCAGCCCCTTTCCGTTGAGCTCTGGAAACACCATATATTTT
CDR3aa: CASSPFPLSSGNTIYF

v_gene: TRBV6-1
abundance: few
j_gene: TRBJ2-1
d_gene: .
CDR3nt: TGTGCCAGCAGTGAGGACCGGCAGGGATTCTACAATGAGCAGTTCTTC
CDR3aa: CASSEDRQGFYNEQFF

v_gene: TRBV7-2
abundance: .
j_gene: TRBJ1-3
d_gene: .
CDR3nt: TGTGCCAGCAGCGCCGGAGGAAACACCATATATTTT
CDR3aa: CASSAGGNTIYF

v_gene: TRBV29-1
abundance: many
j_gene: TRBJ1-1
d_gene: .
CDR3nt: TGCAGCGTTGAACGACCCATGAACACTGAAGCTTTCTTT
CDR3aa: CSVERPMNTEAFF

v_gene: TRBV12-3/TRBV12-4
abundance: many
j_gene: TRBJ1-5
d_gene: TRBD1
CDR3nt: TGTGCCAGCACTCCTAGGGGAGGGGGCGATCAGCCCCAGCATTTT
CDR3aa: CASTPRGGGDQPQHF

v_gene: TRBV7-9
abundance: many
j_gene: TRBJ2-3
d_gene: TRBD2
CDR3nt: TGTGCCAGCAGCTTAGCGCACCTAGCGGGAGCCTACAACCACCCAGATACGCAGTATTTT
CDR3aa: CASSLAHLAGAYNHPDTQYF

v_gene: TRBV27
abundance: .
j_gene: TRBJ1-5
d_gene: TRBD1
CDR3nt: TGTGCCAGCAGTCAGTTCTCAGTAATGGGACAGGGGGTTGTTATGTCCCAGCATTTT
CDR3aa: CASSQFSVMGQGVVMSQHF

v_gene: TRBV3-1
abundance: .
j_gene: TRBJ1-4
d_gene: .
CDR3nt: TGTGCCAGCAGCCCGACCACAGCAACTAATGAAAAACTGTTTTTT
CDR3aa: CASSPTTATNEKLFF

v_gene: TRBV12-3/TRBV12-4
abundance: few
j_gene: TRBJ1-3
d_gene: .
CDR3nt: TGTGCCAGCAGTTTATCTGGAAACACCATATATTTT
CDR3aa: CASSLSGNTIYF

v_gene: TRBV12-3/TRBV12-4
abundance: many
j_gene: TRBJ1-5
d_gene: .
CDR3nt: TGTGCCAGCGCACGGACCGACAATCAGCCCCAGCATTTT
CDR3aa: CASARTDNQPQHF

v_gene: TRBV18
abundance: .
j_gene: TRBJ1-2
d_gene: TRBD1
CDR3nt: TGTGCCAGCTCACTACAGGGGGCGAATGGCTACACCTTC
CDR3aa: CASSLQGANGYTF

v_gene: TRBV6-5
abundance: few
j_gene: TRBJ1-4
d_gene: .
CDR3nt: TGTGCCAGCAGTTACACCATTACAGGCCTCCCTGAAAAACTGTTTTTT
CDR3aa: CASSYTITGLPEKLFF

v_gene: TRBV12-5
abundance: few
j_gene: TRBJ2-1
d_gene: TRBD2
CDR3nt: TGTGCTAGTGGCCCTCTCACCCTAGCGGGAGGGCCCCGTGAGCAGTTCTTC
CDR3aa: CASGPLTLAGGPREQFF

v_gene: TRBV11-2
abundance: .
j_gene: TRBJ2-2
d_gene: .
CDR3nt: TGTGCCAGCAGCTTAGATGGCAGGAGAACCGGGGAGCTGTTTTTT
CDR3aa: CASSLDGRRTGELFF

v_gene: TRBV12-3/TRBV12-4
abundance: .
j_gene: TRBJ1-6
d_gene: TRBD1
CDR3nt: TGTGCCAGCAGCCCCCGAAGGGGGCATAATTCACCCCTCCACTTT
CDR3aa: CASSPRRGHNSPLHF

v_gene: TRBV12-3/TRBV12-4
abundance: .
j_gene: TRBJ1-2
d_gene: .
CDR3nt: TGTGCCAGCAGTTTGTCCGGTACCAACTATGGCTACACCTTC
CDR3aa: CASSLSGTNYGYTF

v_gene: TRBV7-9
abundance: .
j_gene: TRBJ2-1
d_gene: TRBD2
CDR3nt: TGTGCCAGCAGCTTAATGGCTAGCGGGGAGAATGAGCAGTTCTTC
CDR3aa: CASSLMASGENEQFF

v_gene: TRBV7-2
abundance: many
j_gene: TRBJ2-1
d_gene: .
CDR3nt: TGTGCCAGCAGCTCCGGGATTTACAATGAGCAGTTCTTC
CDR3aa: CASSSGIYNEQFF

v_gene: TRBV29-1
abundance: many
j_gene: TRBJ1-2
d_gene: TRBD1
CDR3nt: TGCAGCGTTGAAGAGTTTGGGACAGGGGGCATCTATGGCTACACCTTC
CDR3aa: CSVEEFGTGGIYGYTF

v_gene: TRBV6-6
abundance: .
j_gene: TRBJ1-4
d_gene: .
CDR3nt: TGTGCCAGCAGTTACTCGATGAGGGGGTATTATGAAAAACTGTTTTTT
CDR3aa: CASSYSMRGYYEKLFF

v_gene: TRBV11-2
abundance: .
j_gene: TRBJ1-2
d_gene: TRBD1
CDR3nt: TGTGCCAGCAGCCGAGGCAGTAACCTCAGGGGGTATGGCTACACCTTC
CDR3aa: CASSRGSNLRGYGYTF

v_gene: TRBV18
abundance: many
j_gene: TRBJ1-5
d_gene: .
CDR3nt: TGTGCCAGCTCATCATCGATGGGGCCCCAGCATTTT
CDR3aa: CASSSSMGPQHF

v_gene: TRBV6-5
abundance: many
j_gene: TRBJ2-1
d_gene: TRBD2
CDR3nt: TGTGCCAGCAGTTTGGAGGGCTCGGGGACTAGTAGTCGAAATGAGCAGTTCTTC
CDR3aa: CASSLEGSGTSSRNEQFF

v_gene: TRBV5-1
abundance: .
j_gene: TRBJ1-3
d_gene: .
CDR3nt: TGCGCCAGCAGCTTGTCGGTCACGGGAGGAAACACCATATATTTT
CDR3aa: CASSLSVTGGNTIYF

v_gene: TRBV2
abundance: .
j_gene: TRBJ1-2
d_gene: .
CDR3nt: TGTGCCAGCAGTGAAGCGCTTGGGACGGCTAAATACACCTTC
CDR3aa: CASSEALGTAKYTF